Below, 13 T cell receptor beta chains from the same sample are listed, as sequenced in a study of OX40 agonist ivuxolimab in advanced cancers. TCRdb's table, derived via immunoSEQ multiplex PCR, lists solely in-frame clones and lacks some. This sample has 55,000 to 80,000 clones; approximately 90% occur once, and the top ten carry around 2.8%. The material sequenced was CD4+ or CD8+ T cells sorted from blood, taken in a trial of the OX40 agonist ivuxolimab. The receptors were sampled from an adult with an advanced solid tumor such as melanoma, head and neck, liver or kidney cancer.

This chain joins TRBV28 and TRBJ1-2, with D uncertain. V was shortened by 2 bases and J by 7 bases, with 14 bases between the two germline ends. This CDR3 has 14 residues. Germline V lookup: CDR1 MDHEN, CDR2 SYDVKM. The chain's CDR3 is CASSLPSGVSGYTF. CDR3 nucleotide sequence: TGTGCCAGCAGTTTACCCTCCGGAGTGAGTGGCTACACCTTC.

This clone has a single count. V is TRBV7-2 and J is TRBJ1-4, with D unclear. The CDR3 is 16 residues long. Deletions cut 3 bases from V and 6 bases from J, with 17 bases between. CDR1 and CDR2 (germline): SGHTA, FQGNSA. As DNA, the CDR3 is TGTGCCAGCAGCTTCAACAACGGGATAAAGGATGAAAAACTGTTTTTT. Translated, it gives CASSFNNGIKDEKLFF.

The chain has TRBV10-3 and TRBJ2-1, with D hard to call. This CDR3 comprises 13 residues. V was clipped by 8 bases and J by 0 bases, with 8 bases between them. The germline V gene encodes CDR1 ENHRY and CDR2 SYGVKD. The chain's CDR3 is CAIGRPSYNEQFF. In DNA, the CDR3 is TGTGCCATCGGACGGCCCTCCTACAATGAGCAGTTCTTC.

J is TRBJ2-1 and V is TRBV2, with 14 bases lining up with TRBD2. This CDR3 has 15 amino acids. V lost 6 bases and J lost 14; bases outside the gene matches: 12. From germline, CDR1 is SNHLY and CDR2 FYNNEI. This CDR3 reads CASSGTSGGRGREFF. CDR3 in DNA: TGTGCCAGCAGCGGGACTAGCGGGGGCCGAGGCCGTGAGTTCTTC.

The J gene is TRBJ2-7, the V gene TRBV28; D is ambiguous. CDR3 size: 12 residues. Between the trimmed V and J ends, which lost 3 bases and 4 bases, there was a span of 7 bases. Germline V gene sequence: CDR1 MDHEN, CDR2 SYDVKM. CDR3 nucleotide sequence: TGTGCCAGCAGTTTGGTAAGGTACGAGCAGTACTTC. Its translation is CASSLVRYEQYF.

The V gene is TRBV27, the J gene TRBJ2-3; D unclear. The CDR3 has 14 residues. V was trimmed by 5 bases and J by 2 bases, leaving 11 bases between them. Per germline, CDR1 MNHEY and CDR2 SMNVEV (reference sequence). CDR3: CASSTLTITDTQYF. CDR3 DNA sequence: TGTGCCAGCAGTACCCTTACCATCACAGATACGCAGTATTTT.

V usage is TRBV2 and J usage is TRBJ1-4, with unresolved D. Trimming pared 3 bases from V and 10 bases from J, leaving 6 bases between. Germline V gene data show CDR1 as SNHLY and CDR2 as FYNNEI. The CDR3 extends over 11 amino acids. This CDR3 reads CASSERVKLFF. For the CDR3, the DNA is TGTGCCAGCAGTGAGAGGGTAAAACTGTTTTTT. The whole variable domain, filled in from reference TRBV2 and TRBJ1-4, reads EPEVTQTPSHQVTQMGQEVILRCVPISNHLYFYWYRQILGQKVEFLVSFYNNEISEKSEIFDDQFSVERPDGSNFTLKIRSTKLEDSAMYFCASSERVKLFFGSGTQLSVL.

V usage is TRBV19 and J usage is TRBJ2-5; D possibly corresponds to TRBD2 (6 bases). The ends were cut back, 8 bases at V and 5 bases at J, with 12 bases in the middle. This CDR3 is built from 12 residues. Germline V lookup: CDR1 LNHDA, CDR2 SQIVND (reference sequence). The CDR3 is CASGPSVETQYF. The CDR3 DNA sequence: TGTGCCAGTGGCCCTAGCGTCGAGACCCAGTACTTC.

The V and J genes are TRBV7-2 and TRBJ1-3, with D uncertain. The CDR3 is 17 amino acids. V was trimmed by 5 bases and J by 0 bases, leaving 17 bases between them. Germline CDR1 reads SGHTA; CDR2 reads FQGNSA. CDR3 residues: CASSRSGGVSSGNTIYF. In nucleotides, the CDR3 is TGTGCCAGCAGCCGCAGTGGCGGAGTAAGCTCTGGAAACACCATATATTTT.

The V and J genes are TRBV30 and TRBJ1-2; the D is unclear. The V end lost 4 bases, the J end lost 1 base, and 7 bases lay between the germline ends. The CDR3 has 12 amino acids. Germline V gene data show CDR1 as GTSNPN and CDR2 as SVGIG (reference sequence). The CDR3 region has the DNA TGTGCCTGGACTGGTGGTAACTATGGCTACACCTTC. Protein: CAWTGGNYGYTF.

Details on this clone: The conserved final phenylalanine or tryptophan is absent from the CDR3, which likely points to a read error. The DNA is omitted, as the CDR3 cannot be located on it reliably, and the CDR3 follows TCRdb's listing. The chain recombines TRBV7-2 with TRBJ2-7; the table's D call, TRBD1, has no DNA check behind it. Looked up from germline, CDR1 is SGHTA and CDR2 is FQGNSA. The CDR3 has 12 amino acids, counting both end residues. The CDR3 protein is CASSRQQGNPPL.

The chain is built from TRBV9 and TRBJ1-2, with D perhaps matching TRBD1 (5 bases). Trimming removed 1 base from V and 5 bases from J, with 9 bases in between. CDR3 length: 13 amino acids. Germline CDR1 reads SGDLS; CDR2 reads YYNGEE. CDR3 nucleotides: TGTGCCAGCAGCGTACCGGGACGGTATGGCTACACCTTC. Amino acid sequence: CASSVPGRYGYTF.

The V call is TRBV7-9, the J call TRBJ1-4; possibly TRBD1 for D (5 bases). Germline V lookup: CDR1 SEHNR, CDR2 FQNEAQ (reference sequence). V lost 3 bases to trimming and J lost 7 bases, with 12 bases between them. The CDR3 extends over 14 amino acids. The CDR3 reads CASSFSQGSEKLFF. The CDR3 nucleotides are TGTGCCAGCAGCTTTTCCCAGGGAAGTGAAAAACTGTTTTTT.